The next 27 T cell receptor beta chains were all read from a single sample in a study of T cell responses to AZD1222 COVID-19 vaccine. Clones were read by immunoSEQ multiplex PCR, and TCRdb kept only the in-frame ones, dropping some. The sample holds around 140,000 clones, approximately 91% seen once. This specimen was peripheral blood, taken 28 days after the second AZD1222 dose. These receptors originate from an adult who received the AZD1222 COVID-19 vaccine.

The gene calls are TRBV18 and TRBJ2-7; D is uncertain. Trimming shortened V by 3 bases and J by 4 bases, and 10 bases separated the two germline ends. This CDR3 region has 13 residues. The germline V gene encodes CDR1 KGHSH and CDR2 LQKENI. The CDR3 loop reads CASSPGWEYEQYF. The CDR3 DNA reads TGTGCCAGCTCACCGGGCTGGGAATACGAGCAGTACTTC.

This clone was counted a few times. The DNA of the CDR3 is TGTGCCAGCAGCTTCGACACTGAAGCTTTCTTT. This codes for CASSFDTEAFF. This chain connects TRBV11-2 to TRBJ1-1; D gene uncertain. CDR1 is SGHAT and CDR2 is FQNNGV in the germline V gene. V was trimmed by 3 bases and J by 3 bases, leaving 2 bases between them. The CDR3 sequence is 11 residues long.

This sequence joins TRBV25-1 and TRBJ2-7; D not resolved. Looked up from germline, CDR1 is MGHDK and CDR2 is SYGVNS. The CDR3 spans 13 residues. V was shortened by 4 bases and J by 0 bases, with 7 bases between the two germline ends. The DNA of the CDR3 is TGTGCCAGCAGTGTACAGAGCTCCTACGAGCAGTACTTC. Amino acid sequence: CASSVQSSYEQYF.

This clone was seen more than once but under ten times. The rearrangement links TRBV9 to TRBJ1-2; possible D gene TRBD1, 5 bases. Trimming took off 3 bases at V and 8 bases at J, with 17 bases between the two ends. Germline V gene data show CDR1 as SGDLS and CDR2 as YYNGEE. The CDR3 extends over 14 amino acids. CDR3 DNA: TGTGCCAGCAGCGAACAGACAGTTAGGGGAGGCTACACCTTC. Translation gives CASSEQTVRGGYTF.

The J gene is TRBJ2-1, the V gene TRBV18, with D possibly matching TRBD1 (5 bases). V lost 1 base and J 8 bases, leaving 15 bases between the germline ends. This CDR3 has 15 residues. CDR1 KGHSH and CDR2 LQKENI come from the germline V gene. Written as DNA, the CDR3 is TGTGCCAGCTCACCACGAAGTCAGGGTAGTCATGAGCAGTTCTTC. Residues: CASSPRSQGSHEQFF. The complete variable domain, with remaining parts taken from reference TRBV18 and TRBJ2-1, reads NAGVMQNPRHLVRRRGQEARLRCSPMKGHSHVYWYRQLPEEGLKFMVYLQKENIIDESGMPKERFSAEFPKEGPSILRIQQVVRGDSAAYFCASSPRSQGSHEQFFGPGTRLTVL.

The chain has TRBV27 and TRBJ1-2, with D unclear. Germline values: CDR1 MNHEY, CDR2 SMNVEV (reference sequence). Trimming removed 4 bases from V and 8 bases from J, with 11 bases in between. CDR3 length: 12 amino acids. The CDR3: CASSSNGGGYTF. CDR3 nucleotide sequence: TGTGCCAGCAGTTCAAATGGCGGCGGCTACACCTTC.

The chain joins TRBV10-3 to TRBJ1-1; 7 positions match TRBD1. This CDR3 is 14 amino acids long. V was pared by 2 bases and J by 4 bases, with 4 bases of the junction left unmatched. Looked up from germline, CDR1 is ENHRY and CDR2 is SYGVKD. CDR3 sequence reads: CAISEKGASTEAFF. Here the CDR3 DNA reads TGTGCCATCAGTGAGAAGGGGGCAAGCACTGAAGCTTTCTTT.

There are a few counts of this clone. The chain carries TRBV2 and TRBJ2-7, with 10 bases fitting TRBD1. The germline gives CDR1 SNHLY, CDR2 FYNNEI. CDR3 length: 14 amino acids. Germline trimming cut 6 bases from V and 3 bases from J; bases unmatched to any gene: 5. The CDR3 nucleotides are TGTGCCAGCAGCCGTGACAGGGGGCTCTACGAGCAGTACTTC. This encodes CASSRDRGLYEQYF.

This clone was found once. The chain recombines TRBV19 with TRBJ1-2; 8 nucleotides match TRBD1. V shed 6 bases and J 3 bases; nucleotides not matched to a gene: 6. CDR1 LNHDA and CDR2 SQIVND come from the germline V gene (reference sequence). The CDR3 runs to 14 residues. The CDR3, as DNA: TGTGCCAGTAGGGGACAGGCGGGGTACTATGGCTACACCTTC. This gives the protein CASRGQAGYYGYTF.

This clone was picked up one time. The rearrangement links TRBV30 to TRBJ1-1, with a weak D call TRBD1 (6 bases). Trimming cost V 2 bases and J 10 bases, with 26 bases left between them. The CDR3 contains 16 residues. CDR1 and CDR2 (germline): GTSNPN, SVGIG (reference sequence). CDR3 protein: CAWSSAFGGGLKRAFF. The CDR3, as DNA: TGTGCCTGGAGTTCCGCCTTTGGGGGCGGACTAAAGCGAGCTTTCTTT. Looking up the rest from reference TRBV30 and TRBJ1-1 gives the full variable domain: SQTIHQWPATLVQPVGSPLSLECTVEGTSNPNLYWYRQAAGRGLQLLFYSVGIGQISSEVPQNLSASRPQDRQFILSSKKLLLSDSGFYLCAWSSAFGGGLKRAFFGQGTRLTVV.

This clone has a handful of counts. The rearrangement uses TRBV6-1 and TRBJ2-5; 7 bases agree with TRBD2. The V and J ends lost 1 base and 4 bases, in that order; junction bases with no gene match: 9. The CDR3 totals 16 residues. In germline, CDR1 is MNHNS, CDR2 SASEGT. The CDR3, as DNA: TGTGCCAGCAGTGAAGTCCCTCAGGGAGGGAGAGAGACCCAGTACTTC. As protein: CASSEVPQGGRETQYF.

The V call is TRBV10-3, the J call TRBJ2-7; D is ambiguous. The CDR3 runs 14 residues. Germline lookup yields CDR1 ENHRY and CDR2 SYGVKD. V lost 6 bases and J 6 bases, leaving 18 bases between the germline ends. CDR3 sequence reads: CAISQGLPPVEQYF. In nucleotides, the CDR3 is TGTGCCATCAGCCAAGGTCTCCCCCCGGTCGAGCAGTACTTC.

To note about this clone: This sample also contains other DNA sequences that code for the same CDR3. The V call is TRBV5-4, the J call TRBJ2-1; 8 bases map to TRBD2. J gave up 6 bases and V 6 bases, and 11 bases lay outside the gene matches. CDR3 length: 15 residues. Germline values: CDR1 SGHNT, CDR2 YYREEE (reference sequence). Here the CDR3 reads CASTLGGGWSNEQFF. CDR3 in DNA: TGTGCCAGCACCCTCGGGGGGGGGTGGTCCAATGAGCAGTTCTTC.

V is TRBV7-2 and J is TRBJ2-2, with TRBD2 matching over 8 bases. The V gene's germline CDR1 is SGHTA and CDR2 FQGNSA. The V gene end was trimmed by 2 bases and the J gene end by 2 bases; junction bases not matched to a gene: 10. This CDR3 contains 18 residues. The CDR3 protein is CASSLSHSGTLNTGELFF. For the CDR3, the DNA is TGTGCCAGCAGCTTATCTCATAGCGGGACTCTTAACACCGGGGAGCTGTTTTTT.

The chain carries TRBV18 and TRBJ2-1; 8 nucleotides agree with TRBD2. The ends lost 4 bases at V and 2 bases at J; junction bases unmatched: 4. The CDR3 spans 15 residues. CDR1 is KGHSH and CDR2 is LQKENI in the germline V gene. The CDR3 loop reads CASSLSGAAYNEQFF. The CDR3 DNA reads TGTGCCAGCTCACTTAGCGGGGCCGCCTACAATGAGCAGTTCTTC.

CDR3 coding DNA: TGTGCCAGCAGTTACGGGGGAGAGGGGCTAAGTCTGAGACAGCCCCAGCATTTT. Translated: CASSYGGEGLSLRQPQHF. This rearrangement joins TRBV6-2 or TRBV6-3 to TRBJ1-5; D possibly corresponds to TRBD1 (5 bases). Trimming took 2 bases from V and 7 from J, leaving 24 bases between them. CDR1 MNHEY and CDR2 SVGEGT come from the germline V gene. This CDR3 contains 18 residues.

J is TRBJ1-5 and V is TRBV24-1; possible D gene TRBD1, 5 bases. The CDR3 has 14 residues. Trimming removed 6 bases from V and 4 bases from J, with 12 bases in between. Germline loops: CDR1 KGHDR, CDR2 SFDVKD. The DNA of the CDR3 is TGTGCCACCAGTTCCCGGGACGCAAATCAGCCCCAGCATTTT. Translation gives CATSSRDANQPQHF.

The chain has TRBV7-8 and TRBJ2-2; TRBD2 might be the D (6 bases). V was clipped by 0 bases and J by 0 bases, with 11 bases between them. Germline CDR1 reads SGHVS; CDR2 reads FQNEAQ. CDR3 length: 17 amino acids. CDR3 nucleotides: TGTGCCAGCAGCTTAGCGGGCGGGACCGCGAACACCGGGGAGCTGTTTTTT. The encoded protein is CASSLAGGTANTGELFF.

The chain is built from TRBV19 and TRBJ1-3; D is undetermined. The germline V gene has CDR1 LNHDA and CDR2 SQIVND (reference sequence). Trimming stripped 7 bases from V and 4 bases from J, with 17 bases between. The CDR3 loop spans 15 amino acids. Here the CDR3 DNA reads TGTGCCAGTATTGGCGGACCGGCCTCAGGAAACACCATATATTTT. Its protein is CASIGGPASGNTIYF.

The chain employs TRBV20-1 and TRBJ1-2, with no clear D. Germline V lookup: CDR1 DFQATT, CDR2 SNEGSKA (reference sequence). V was shortened by 0 bases and J by 7 bases, with 6 bases between the two germline ends. There are 11 residues in the CDR3. The CDR3 loop reads CSARDRPGYTF. The CDR3 DNA follows: TGCAGTGCTAGAGATCGGCCTGGCTACACCTTC.

The chain employs TRBV10-3 and TRBJ2-1; D uncertain. The germline gives CDR1 ENHRY, CDR2 SYGVKD. V lost 4 bases to trimming and J lost 3 bases, with 7 bases between them. The CDR3 loop spans 13 amino acids. For the CDR3, the DNA is TGTGCCATCAGTGGAGGACGCTACAATGAGCAGTTCTTC. Its translation: CAISGGRYNEQFF.

The V and J genes are TRBV5-1 and TRBJ2-5, with 12 bases fitting TRBD2. Trimming cost V 4 bases and J 5 bases; bases outside gene matches: 6. CDR1 is SGHRS, CDR2 YFSETQ, per germline. The CDR3 runs to 15 residues. The chain's CDR3 is CASSPVTSGGETQYF. CDR3 DNA sequence: TGCGCCAGCAGCCCGGTGACTAGCGGGGGTGAGACCCAGTACTTC.

This clone was seen once. The chain combines TRBV4-3 with TRBJ1-5; a possible D gene is TRBD1 (5 bases). CDR1 is LGHNA, CDR2 YSLEER, per germline. V shed 1 base and J shed 4 bases, with 11 bases lying between them. The CDR3 is 15 amino acids. Written as DNA, the CDR3 is TGCGCCAGCAGCCAAGGTGTGGGGGTAAATCAGCCCCAGCATTTT. Amino acid sequence: CASSQGVGVNQPQHF.

J is TRBJ2-7 and V is TRBV12-3 or TRBV12-4; 7 bases fit TRBD2. This CDR3 region has 13 residues. With 3 bases clipped from V and 3 bases from J, the junction kept 2 bases outside the gene matches. Written as DNA, the CDR3 is TGTGCCAGCAGTTTTCGGGACTACTACGAGCAGTACTTC. It encodes CASSFRDYYEQYF.

For the CDR3, the DNA is TGTGCCAGTAGTCCGAATCGGGGAGGGACCCGGGGGGATACGCAGTATTTT. This gives the protein CASSPNRGGTRGDTQYF. V usage is TRBV19 and J usage is TRBJ2-3, with TRBD2 identical over 7 bases. The J segment lost 6 bases and the V segment lost 5 bases, leaving 17 bases of the junction unmatched. Looked up from germline, CDR1 is LNHDA and CDR2 is SQIVND (reference sequence). The CDR3 covers 17 residues.

J is TRBJ1-1 and V is TRBV10-3; no reliable D call. Germline V lookup: CDR1 ENHRY, CDR2 SYGVKD. The CDR3 spans 14 residues. The V end was cut by 4 bases, the J end by 0 bases, with 9 bases between. CDR3: CAISAGRMNTEAFF. The CDR3 region has the DNA TGTGCCATCAGTGCAGGCAGGATGAACACTGAAGCTTTCTTT.

The gene calls are TRBV10-2 and TRBJ2-3; TRBD1 matches at 9 bases. The CDR3 is 17 amino acids. Germline V lookup: CDR1 WSHSY, CDR2 SAAADI. Trimming removed 3 bases from V and 0 bases from J; junction bases left unmatched: 7. CDR3 sequence reads: CASSDMRTGASTDTQYF. The CDR3 region has the DNA TGCGCCAGCAGTGACATGAGGACAGGGGCGAGCACAGATACGCAGTATTTT.